This T cell receptor beta chain appears in the sequencing data of a study of T cell responses to AZD1222 COVID-19 vaccine. Study-level results: Regions 160-218 and 743-854 held dominance among vaccine-associated CD4 TCRs, which spanned spike.

For this clone: Its antigen is still unknown.

The trim removed 8 bases at V and 5 bases at J, leaving 11 bases unmatched. Germline values: CDR1 LNHDA, CDR2 SQIVND (reference sequence). The CDR3 is 15 amino acids. This table comes from immunoSEQ multiplex PCR, and its TCRdb copy is limited to in-frame clones, with some not included. The sample lists 150,000 to 200,000 clones, about 89% seen once, with approximately 1.2% in the top ten. This TCR was sampled from an adult who received the AZD1222 COVID-19 vaccine. This chain connects TRBV19 to TRBJ1-5; 8 positions agree with TRBD1. Sequencing used peripheral blood, obtained 28 days after the second AZD1222 dose. CDR3 in amino acids: CASWTKNRGDQPQHF. CDR3 in DNA: TGTGCCAGTTGGACAAAAAACAGGGGGGATCAGCCCCAGCATTTT.